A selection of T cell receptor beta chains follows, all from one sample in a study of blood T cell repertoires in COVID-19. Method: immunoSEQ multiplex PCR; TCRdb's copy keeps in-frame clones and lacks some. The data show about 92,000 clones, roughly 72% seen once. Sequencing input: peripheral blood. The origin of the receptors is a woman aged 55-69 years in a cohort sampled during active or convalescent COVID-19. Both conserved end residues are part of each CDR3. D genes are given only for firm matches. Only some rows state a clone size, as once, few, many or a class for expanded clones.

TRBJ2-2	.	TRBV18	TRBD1	CASSSQGATGELFF	TGTGCCAGCTCAAGTCAGGGGGCCACCGGGGAGCTGTTTTTT
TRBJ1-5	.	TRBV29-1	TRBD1	CSVYAGGHQPQHF	TGCAGCGTTTATGCAGGGGGGCATCAGCCCCAGCATTTT
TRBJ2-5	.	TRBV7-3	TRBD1	CASSLARTGQETQYF	TGTGCCAGCAGCCTAGCCCGGACAGGTCAAGAGACCCAGTACTTC
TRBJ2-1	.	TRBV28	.	CASKIPSSYNEQFF	TGTGCCAGCAAAATCCCGAGCTCCTACAATGAGCAGTTCTTC
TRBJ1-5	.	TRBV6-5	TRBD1	CASSQQGIQPQHF	TGTGCCAGCAGTCAACAGGGGATTCAGCCCCAGCATTTT
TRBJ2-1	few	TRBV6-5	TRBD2	CASSRSGDYNEQFF	TGTGCCAGCAGCAGAAGCGGGGACTACAATGAGCAGTTCTTC
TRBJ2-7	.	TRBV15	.	CATSRDWGGTYEQYF	TGTGCCACCAGCAGAGATTGGGGAGGAACCTACGAGCAGTACTTC
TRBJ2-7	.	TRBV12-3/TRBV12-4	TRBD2	CASSFGGYEQYF	TGTGCCAGCAGTTTCGGGGGGTACGAGCAGTACTTC
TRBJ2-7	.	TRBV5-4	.	CASSGGSYEQYF	TGTGCCAGCAGCGGGGGGAGCTACGAGCAGTACTTC
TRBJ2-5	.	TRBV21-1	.	CASSSPGQNQETQYF	TGTGCCAGCAGCTCCCCGGGACAGAACCAAGAGACCCAGTACTTC
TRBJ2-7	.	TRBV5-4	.	CASSMGRGLGVQYF	TGTGCCAGCAGCATGGGGCGGGGCCTAGGGGTGCAGTACTTC
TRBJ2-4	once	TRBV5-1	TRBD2	CASSLLAGGLDIQYF	TGCGCCAGCAGCTTGCTGGCGGGGGGGCTAGACATTCAGTACTTC
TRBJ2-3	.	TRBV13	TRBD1	CASSFGTGGFWGTDTQYF	TGTGCCAGCAGCTTCGGGACAGGGGGCTTTTGGGGCACAGATACGCAGTATTTT
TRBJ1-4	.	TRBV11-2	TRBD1	CASSWGQGGLNEKLFF	TGTGCCAGCAGCTGGGGACAGGGGGGATTGAATGAAAAACTGTTTTTT
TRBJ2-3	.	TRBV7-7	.	CASSKLQGTADTQYF	TGTGCTAGCAGCAAACTTCAGGGTACCGCAGATACGCAGTATTTT
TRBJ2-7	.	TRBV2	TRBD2	CASMGARGGRYEQYF	TGTGCCAGCATGGGGGCGCGGGGGGGCCGGTACGAGCAGTACTTC
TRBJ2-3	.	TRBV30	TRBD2	CAWSVGGTADTQYF	TGTGCCTGGAGTGTGGGGGGGACGGCAGATACGCAGTATTTT
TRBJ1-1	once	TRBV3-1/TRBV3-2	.	CASSPPSRSEAFF	TGTGCCAGCAGCCCCCCCTCGCGGAGTGAAGCTTTCTTT